This TCR beta chain is drawn from a study of blood T cell repertoires in COVID-19. Background on the study: Acute and convalescent COVID-19 specimens originated in the United States, Italy and Spain. T cells, B-cell-depleted T cells, or PBMCs supplied cDNA or gDNA.

In the original processing: The authors estimated nucleated cell counts from reference gene primer amplification. The data were produced by immunoSEQ multiplex PCR, yet TCRdb's version contains in-frame clones alone and is incomplete. The V and J calls and the clone size are those of that table, but D and trimming were determined from the DNA. The sample has about 98,000 clones; approximately 84% are singletons. The specimen was peripheral blood. The clonotype originates from an elderly woman with acute or convalescent COVID-19.

The CDR3 coding sequence is TGTGCCATCAGTCTCGGAGGTCGGAACACTGAAGCTTTCTTT. Translation gives CAISLGGRNTEAFF. V usage is TRBV10-3 and J usage is TRBJ1-1; D gene uncertain. V was cut by 5 bases and J by 1 base, with 11 bases left in between. There are 14 residues in the CDR3. Germline V gene sequence: CDR1 ENHRY, CDR2 SYGVKD.